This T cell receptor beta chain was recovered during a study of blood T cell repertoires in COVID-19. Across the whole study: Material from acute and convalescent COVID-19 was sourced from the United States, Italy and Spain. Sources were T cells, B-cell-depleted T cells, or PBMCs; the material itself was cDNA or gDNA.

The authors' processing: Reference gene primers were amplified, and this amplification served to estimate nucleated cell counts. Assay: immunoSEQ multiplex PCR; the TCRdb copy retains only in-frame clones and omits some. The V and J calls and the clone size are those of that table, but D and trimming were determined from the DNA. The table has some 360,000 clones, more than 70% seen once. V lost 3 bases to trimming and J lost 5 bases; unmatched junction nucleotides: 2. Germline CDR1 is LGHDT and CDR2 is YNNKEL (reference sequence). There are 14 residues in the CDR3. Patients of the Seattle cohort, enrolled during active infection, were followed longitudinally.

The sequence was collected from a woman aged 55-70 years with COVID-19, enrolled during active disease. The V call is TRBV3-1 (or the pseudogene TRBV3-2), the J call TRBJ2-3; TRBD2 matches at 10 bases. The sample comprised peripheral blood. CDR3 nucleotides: TGTGCCAGCAGCCACCTAGCGGGGGAAGATACGCAGTATTTT. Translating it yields CASSHLAGEDTQYF.